This T cell receptor beta chain was sequenced for a study of T cell responses to AZD1222 COVID-19 vaccine. This clone came up once. The antigen remains unidentified. CDR1 and CDR2 (germline): SGHNT, YENEEA. This CDR3 spans 14 amino acids. With 5 bases removed from V and 3 bases from J, the gap between germline ends came to 14 bases. The protocol was immunoSEQ multiplex PCR, while the TCRdb copy is restricted to in-frame clones and leaves out a portion. Here the sample spans 90,000 to 110,000 clones, roughly 88% being singletons. Findings and caveats of the study: Vaccine-associated CD4 TCRs spanned spike, dominant at 160-218 and 743-854. Sampled repertoires all dated from after the peak T cell response. Donors in the cohort were predominantly white British and more often female, and clonal diversity was possibly underestimated.

Sequenced material: peripheral blood, taken on day 0 of AZD1222 vaccination. The J gene is TRBJ2-7, the V gene TRBV11-3; TRBD2 might be the D (5 bases). This clonotype was sampled from an adult in good health. Here the CDR3 DNA reads TGTGCCAGCAGCCGGACTTTTGAAGGCTACGAGCAGTACTTC. Translation: CASSRTFEGYEQYF.